In its sample, the clone carrying this T cell receptor beta chain was seen once. Its antigen is unknown. The CDR3 runs to 14 residues. Germline lookup yields CDR1 SGHAT and CDR2 FQNNGV. Losses at the gene ends were 5 bases for V and 7 bases for J; bases not matched to a gene: 6. These data are taken from a study of shared clonotypes between healthy human individuals. Study-wide findings and caveats: Non-shared clonotypes were found to have lower generation probabilities than the clonotypes that were shared by all four of the sorted-subset donors. Estimated richness values were generally larger in naive subsets than in memory subsets. About 5% was the fraction of naive CD4 clonotypes found shared across several donors.

The table came from immunoSEQ multiplex PCR; TCRdb's copy has only in-frame clones and leaves some out. The sample carries approximately 1,000,000 clones, around 78% recorded once. Partitioning of CD4+ cells yielded a CD45RA+ naive subset and a CD45RA-negative memory subset. The TCR originated in a man aged 18 to 30 in good health. Some clones in this sample may be carry-over from other donors' samples. Source material: memory CD4+ T cells from PBMCs. The subset here: CD45RA-negative fraction. The rearrangement joins TRBV11-2 to TRBJ2-3; 10 bases fit TRBD2. The CDR3: CASSPGLASYTQYF. DNA of the CDR3: TGTGCCAGCAGCCCGGGACTAGCGTCATATACGCAGTATTTT.